The clone carrying this T cell receptor beta chain was seen a few times. Antigen: not known. Total RNA, at least 5.5 micrograms per sample, came from PBMCs. A second about 6 to 12 cycle PCR used barcoded and J-beta primers. TCRdb re-called the 5' RACE reads through MiXCR, storing one row per CDR3 protein. This table holds about 1.4 million distinct CDR3 sequences, around 55% found once. CDR3 length: 13 amino acids. Germline CDR1 reads SQVTM; CDR2 reads ANQGSEA. Trimming at V came to 7 bases and at J to 4 bases, leaving 6 bases not matched to a gene. This entry is derived from a study of blood T cells in healthy people across ages. Study conclusions and caveats: Compared with aged donors, long-lived donors showed fewer expanded clones, suggesting selection.

The receptor was isolated from a man between 18 and 29 years old in good health. J is TRBJ2-1 and V is TRBV29-1, with 8 bases that match TRBD2. Sequenced sample: blood. The CDR3 bases are TGCAGCGCTTGGACTAGCCGGTACAATGAGCAGTTCTTC. It encodes CSAWTSRYNEQFF.